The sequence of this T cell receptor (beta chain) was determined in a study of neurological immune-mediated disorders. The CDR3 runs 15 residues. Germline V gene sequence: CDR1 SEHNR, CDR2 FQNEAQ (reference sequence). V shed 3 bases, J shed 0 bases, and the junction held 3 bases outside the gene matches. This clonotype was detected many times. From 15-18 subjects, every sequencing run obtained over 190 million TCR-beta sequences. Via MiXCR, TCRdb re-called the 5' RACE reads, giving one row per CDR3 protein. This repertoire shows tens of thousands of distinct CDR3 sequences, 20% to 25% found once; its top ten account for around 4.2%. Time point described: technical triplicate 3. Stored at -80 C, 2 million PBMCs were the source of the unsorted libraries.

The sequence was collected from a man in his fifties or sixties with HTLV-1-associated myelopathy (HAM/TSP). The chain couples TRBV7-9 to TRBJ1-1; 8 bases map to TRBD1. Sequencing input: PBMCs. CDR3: CASSFSGQVNTEAFF. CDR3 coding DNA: TGTGCCAGCAGCTTTTCGGGACAGGTGAACACTGAAGCTTTCTTT.